This T cell receptor beta chain derives from a study of memory CD8 T cells in hepatitis C reinfection. In the study overall: Chronic HCV followed reinfection in a couple of donors who cleared primary infection.

The method was immunoSEQ multiplex PCR; TCRdb's version includes in-frame clones alone and lacks a portion of them. The sample holds 50,000 or so clones, roughly 90% seen once. Time point indicated: pre-reinfection, 55 to 20 weeks before reinfection detection. The sorted cells went straight to TCR sequencing with no prior in vitro expansion. The Montreal HEPCO cohort supplied donors who inject drugs. The germline V gene encodes CDR1 MGHRA and CDR2 YSYEKL. This CDR3 is 16 amino acids long. V shed 4 bases and J 1 base; nucleotides not matched to a gene: 8. The chain links TRBV4-1 to TRBJ2-3; TRBD2 matches at 7 bases. This sequence originates from a man aged 18 to 29 with hepatitis C virus infection. The sequenced material came from naive CD8+ T cells sorted from blood. In DNA form, the CDR3 reads TGCGCCAGCAGCCCCTCGAGCGGGGTCGGCACAGATACGCAGTATTTT. This codes for CASSPSSGVGTDTQYF.